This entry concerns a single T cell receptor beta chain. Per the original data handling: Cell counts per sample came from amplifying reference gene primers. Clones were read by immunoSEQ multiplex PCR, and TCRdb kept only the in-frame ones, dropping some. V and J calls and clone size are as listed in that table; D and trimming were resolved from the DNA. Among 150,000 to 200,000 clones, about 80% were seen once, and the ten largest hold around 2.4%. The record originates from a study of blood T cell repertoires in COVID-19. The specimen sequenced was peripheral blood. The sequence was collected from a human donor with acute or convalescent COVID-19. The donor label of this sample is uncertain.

The CDR3 DNA reads TGTGCCAGCAGCTTATATGGAGCTGGAAACACCATATATTTT. Translation: CASSLYGAGNTIYF. V is TRBV7-6 and J is TRBJ1-3; D is ambiguous. V was cut by 2 bases and J by 2 bases, with 7 bases left in between. From germline, CDR1 is SGHVS and CDR2 FNYEAQ. The CDR3 totals 14 residues.